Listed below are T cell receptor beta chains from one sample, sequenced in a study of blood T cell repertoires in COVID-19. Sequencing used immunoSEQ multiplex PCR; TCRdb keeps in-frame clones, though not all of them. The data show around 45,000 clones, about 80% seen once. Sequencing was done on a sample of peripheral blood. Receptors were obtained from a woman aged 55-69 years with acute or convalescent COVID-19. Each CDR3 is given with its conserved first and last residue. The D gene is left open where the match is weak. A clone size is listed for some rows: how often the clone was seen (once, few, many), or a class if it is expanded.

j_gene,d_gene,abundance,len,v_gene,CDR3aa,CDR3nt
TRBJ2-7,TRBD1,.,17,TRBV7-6,CASSLSSGTGTSYEQYF,TGTGCCAGCAGCTTAAGCTCGGGGACAGGGACCTCCTACGAGCAGTACTTC
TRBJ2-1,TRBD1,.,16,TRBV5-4,CASSQRGTGVIYEQFF,TGTGCCAGCAGCCAAAGAGGGACAGGGGTTATCTATGAGCAGTTCTTC
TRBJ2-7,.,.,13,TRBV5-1,CASSLVAGREQYF,TGCGCCAGCAGCTTGGTTGCAGGTCGCGAGCAGTACTTC
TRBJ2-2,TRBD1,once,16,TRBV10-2,CASSDLDRVETGELFF,TGCGCCAGCAGTGACCTTGACAGGGTAGAGACCGGGGAGCTGTTTTTT
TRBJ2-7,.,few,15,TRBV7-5,CVRSLKGQGTHEQYF,TGTGTCAGAAGCTTAAAGGGACAGGGAACCCACGAGCAGTACTTC
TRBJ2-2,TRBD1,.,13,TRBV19,CAGGQLNTGELFF,TGTGCCGGGGGACAGCTGAACACCGGGGAGCTGTTTTTT
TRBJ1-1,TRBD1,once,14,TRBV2,CASSISSTGGYAFF,TGTGCCAGCAGTATCAGCTCGACAGGGGGATACGCTTTCTTT
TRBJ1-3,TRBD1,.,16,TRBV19,CASSPLEGASGNTIYF,TGTGCCAGTAGTCCCCTCGAGGGGGCCTCTGGAAACACCATATATTTT
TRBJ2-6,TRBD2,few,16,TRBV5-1,CASGRAPSLGANVLTF,TGCGCCAGCGGGAGGGCCCCCTCTCTTGGGGCCAACGTCCTGACTTTC
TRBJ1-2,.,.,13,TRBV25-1,CASSVQGNYGYTF,TGTGCCAGCAGCGTACAGGGTAACTATGGCTACACCTTC
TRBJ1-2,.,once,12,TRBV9,CASSAHRDGYTF,TGTGCCAGCAGCGCCCACAGGGATGGCTACACCTTC
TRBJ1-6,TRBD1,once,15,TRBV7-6,CASSYTGQQNSPLHF,TGTGCCAGCAGCTACACGGGACAGCAGAATTCACCCCTCCACTTT
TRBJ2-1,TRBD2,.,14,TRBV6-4,CASSPTTALAEQFF,TGTGCCAGCAGTCCTACCACGGCACTAGCGGAGCAGTTCTTC
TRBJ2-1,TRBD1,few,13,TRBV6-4,CASSQGQGNEQFF,TGTGCCAGCAGTCAAGGACAGGGCAATGAGCAGTTCTTC
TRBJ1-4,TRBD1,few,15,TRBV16,CASSDRGDRSEKLFF,TGTGCCAGCAGCGACCGGGGGGACAGGTCTGAAAAACTGTTTTTT
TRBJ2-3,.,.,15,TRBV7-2,CASSPLQGLSDTQYF,TGTGCCAGCAGCCCTTTACAGGGCTTATCAGATACGCAGTATTTT
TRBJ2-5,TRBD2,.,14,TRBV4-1,CASSGLAGGETQYF,TGCGCCAGCAGCGGACTAGCGGGGGGGGAGACCCAGTACTTC
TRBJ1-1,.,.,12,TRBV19,CASSVDGEEAFF,TGTGCCAGTAGTGTCGATGGAGAGGAAGCTTTCTTT
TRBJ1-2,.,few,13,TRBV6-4,CASSDNQGFGYTF,TGTGCCAGCAGTGACAACCAGGGCTTTGGCTACACCTTC
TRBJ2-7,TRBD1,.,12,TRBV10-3,CAIRTGSYEQYF,TGTGCCATCAGGACAGGGTCCTACGAGCAGTACTTC
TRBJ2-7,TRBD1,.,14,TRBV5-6,CASSWTGSKSEQYF,TGTGCCAGCAGCTGGACAGGGTCAAAGAGCGAGCAGTACTTC
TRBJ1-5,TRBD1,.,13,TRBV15,CATSRTGNQPQHF,TGTGCCACCAGCAGGACAGGGAATCAGCCCCAGCATTTT